The sample holds one count of the clone carrying this TCR beta chain. The repertoire was sequenced with immunoSEQ multiplex PCR; TCRdb's copy has only in-frame clones and lacks some. Counted here are 60,000 to 80,000 clones, roughly nine tenths occurring once; the ten biggest clones make up 9.5% to 12%. V was clipped by 1 base and J by 4 bases, with 14 bases between them. Germline assignment: CDR1 SGHAT and CDR2 FQDESV (reference sequence). This CDR3 is built from 16 residues. The data are from a study of OX40 agonist ivuxolimab in advanced cancers. The TCR was taken from an adult with an advanced solid tumor such as melanoma, head and neck, liver or kidney cancer. V and J are TRBV11-1 and TRBJ2-1; D is possibly TRBD1 or TRBD2 (6 bases each). The sample consisted of CD4+ or CD8+ T cells sorted from blood, taken in a trial of the OX40 agonist ivuxolimab. The CDR3 coding sequence is TGTGCCAGCAGCTTAGTATCAGGGGCGGGGTACAATGAGCAGTTCTTC. It encodes CASSLVSGAGYNEQFF. The full variable domain, with the rest looked up from reference TRBV11-1 and TRBJ2-1, is EAEVAQSPRYKITEKSQAVAFWCDPISGHATLYWYRQILGQGPELLVQFQDESVVDDSQLPKDRFSAERLKGVDSTLKIQPAELGDSAMYLCASSLVSGAGYNEQFFGPGTRLTVL.